The next 21 T cell receptor beta chains were all read from a single sample in a study of T cells after yellow fever vaccination. One entry per CDR3 protein results from TCRdb running MiXCR on the 5' RACE reads. The profile shows approximately 250,000 distinct CDR3 sequences, about 5% of them singletons. This sample comprised CD4+ T cells sorted from PBMCs, obtained on the day of the yellow fever booster vaccination. Receptors originate from a man aged 18 to 30 who received the YFV17D yellow fever vaccine.

J is TRBJ2-3 and V is TRBV11-2; a weak D match, TRBD2 (5 bases). Per the germline V gene, CDR1 is SGHAT and CDR2 is FQNNGV. This CDR3 has 16 amino acids. V was clipped by 5 bases and J by 1 base, with 16 bases between them. The CDR3 DNA is TGTGCCAGCAGCCCCTCGGTAGCGCTCGGCACAGATACGCAGTATTTT. Translated, it gives CASSPSVALGTDTQYF.

This clonotype has a count of ten or more. The chain is built from TRBV5-1 and TRBJ2-3; 8 positions agree with TRBD2. Per the germline V gene, CDR1 is SGHRS and CDR2 is YFSETQ. V dropped 4 bases and J dropped 4; count of bases not matched to a gene: 11. The CDR3 totals 16 residues. CDR3 DNA sequence: TGCGCCAGCAGCCAGCTGCGGGCGGGGGGTTCAGATACGCAGTATTTT. Its protein is CASSQLRAGGSDTQYF. The complete variable domain, with remaining parts taken from reference TRBV5-1 and TRBJ2-3, reads KAGVTQTPRYLIKTRGQQVTLSCSPISGHRSVSWYQQTPGQGLQFLFEYFSETQRNKGNFPGRFSGRQFSNSRSEMNVSTLELGDSALYLCASSQLRAGGSDTQYFGPGTRLTVL.

This clonotype was detected many times. The chain recombines TRBV18 with TRBJ2-3; TRBD2 agrees at 9 bases. The CDR3 covers 14 residues. Germline CDR1 reads KGHSH; CDR2 reads LQKENI. The J segment lost 5 bases and the V segment lost 8 bases, leaving 8 bases of the junction unmatched. The CDR3 nucleotides read TGTGCCAGCGGGGCTAGCGGGGTAGAAGATACGCAGTATTTT. Translation: CASGASGVEDTQYF.

This clonotype turned up a few times. V usage is TRBV2 and J usage is TRBJ1-6; D is unresolved. Germline-derived CDR1 and CDR2 are SNHLY and FYNNEI. CDR3 length: 14 amino acids. Trimming removed 7 bases at V and 7 bases at J, with 14 bases between. The CDR3 DNA reads TGTGCCAGCATGAGGGAGACGGCGAATTCACCCCTCCACTTT. It specifies CASMRETANSPLHF.

This clonotype has a count of ten or more. This chain links TRBV5-1 with TRBJ1-1, with a possible D match to TRBD1 (6 bases). The germline V and J ends were trimmed by 6 bases and 2 bases, with 17 bases remaining between them. Germline V gives CDR1 SGHRS, CDR2 YFSETQ. This CDR3 contains 15 residues. The CDR3 loop is CASTVVGGANTEAFF. CDR3 in DNA: TGCGCCAGCACCGTTGTGGGGGGGGCTAACACTGAAGCTTTCTTT.

The V gene is TRBV7-2, the J gene TRBJ2-5; D is possibly TRBD1 (5 bases). V was cut by 5 bases and J by 5 bases, with 18 bases left in between. This CDR3 is 15 amino acids long. From germline, CDR1 is SGHTA and CDR2 FQGNSA. CDR3 bases: TGTGCCAGCAGCAGCAGGGTCTTTAATCGGGAGACCCAGTACTTC. It is translated as CASSSRVFNRETQYF. Looking up the rest from reference TRBV7-2 and TRBJ2-5 gives the full variable domain: GAGVSQSPSNKVTEKGKDVELRCDPISGHTALYWYRQSLGQGLEFLIYFQGNSAPDKSGLPSDRFSAERTGGSVSTLTIQRTQQEDSAVYLCASSSRVFNRETQYFGPGTRLLVL.

The V gene is TRBV12-3 or TRBV12-4, the J gene TRBJ2-7; D possibly corresponds to TRBD1 (6 bases). V lost 2 bases to trimming and J lost 0 bases, with 11 bases between them. The CDR3 spans 15 residues. The CDR3 loop reads CASSLMDSSSYEQYF. In nucleotides, the CDR3 is TGTGCCAGCAGTTTAATGGACAGTAGCTCCTACGAGCAGTACTTC.

This chain connects TRBV5-1 to TRBJ1-1, with a weak D call TRBD1 (6 bases). The V and J ends lost 5 bases and 2 bases respectively, with 13 bases between them. Germline-derived CDR1 and CDR2 are SGHRS and YFSETQ. This CDR3 contains 14 residues. CDR3 amino acids: CASRPGQGNTEAFF. For the CDR3, the DNA is TGCGCCAGCAGACCGGGACAAGGTAACACTGAAGCTTTCTTT.

This clonotype was detected only a few times. The chain employs TRBV5-4 and TRBJ1-2; D is ambiguous. Trimming pared 5 bases from V and 1 base from J, leaving 15 bases between. The length of the CDR3 is 15 residues. Germline CDR1 is SGHNT and CDR2 is YYREEE (reference sequence). The CDR3 protein is CASSFAANFNYGYTF. The CDR3 DNA is TGTGCCAGCAGTTTTGCGGCGAATTTTAACTATGGCTACACCTTC.

The rearrangement joins TRBV12-3 or TRBV12-4 to TRBJ2-1, with TRBD1 matching 7 bases. J lost 2 bases, V lost 4 bases, and 2 bases had no gene match. The CDR3 is 14 residues long. CDR3 amino acids: CASSSQGTYNEQFF. CDR3 coding DNA: TGTGCCAGCAGTTCACAGGGGACCTACAATGAGCAGTTCTTC.

This clonotype was detected many times. The chain couples TRBV15 to TRBJ2-5; D gene uncertain. V was trimmed by 2 bases and J by 3 bases, leaving 4 bases between them. CDR1 is LNHNV, CDR2 YYDKDF, per germline (reference sequence). CDR3 length equals 12 residues. In DNA, the CDR3 is TGTGCCACCAGCAGACTAGAAGAGACCCAGTACTTC. Residues: CATSRLEETQYF.

Concerning this clonotype: Just one base apart from a much larger clone, this may be a read error. The chain joins TRBV28 to TRBJ2-5; D is undetermined. V lost 5 bases, J lost 4 bases, and 5 bases lay in between. Germline CDR1 reads MDHEN; CDR2 reads SYDVKM. This CDR3 is 11 amino acids long. CDR3 in amino acids: CASSKLETQYF. Here the CDR3 DNA reads TGTGCCAGCAGTAAACTAGAGACCCAGTACTTC.

The chain combines TRBV7-9 with TRBJ1-5, with D uncertain. Germline CDR1 and CDR2: SEHNR and FQNEAQ (reference sequence). Trimming took 2 bases from V and 6 from J, leaving 14 bases between them. The CDR3 is 15 amino acids. CDR3 loop: CASSLSGGPGQPQHF. CDR3 coding DNA: TGTGCCAGCAGCTTAAGCGGCGGGCCTGGTCAGCCCCAGCATTTT.

The rearrangement uses TRBV6-5 and TRBJ2-1; D call uncertain. Trimming took off 6 bases at V and 8 bases at J, with 8 bases between the two ends. Looked up from germline, CDR1 is MNHEY and CDR2 is SVGAGI. CDR3 size: 11 residues. DNA for the CDR3: TGTGCCAGCAGATTCCGCGATGAGCAGTTCTTC. This translates into CASRFRDEQFF.

The chain employs TRBV13 and TRBJ1-3, with 7 positions matching TRBD1. The germline CDR1 and CDR2 sequences are PRHDT and FYEKMQ (reference sequence). V lost 3 bases, J lost 0 bases, and 11 bases stayed unmatched. CDR3 length equals 18 residues. CDR3 in amino acids: CASSFRDSLILSGNTIYF. The CDR3 DNA follows: TGTGCCAGCAGCTTTAGGGACAGCCTAATCCTCTCTGGAAACACCATATATTTT.

The chain carries TRBV18 and TRBJ2-3; 8 nucleotides line up with TRBD2. V was pared by 0 bases and J by 5 bases, with 10 bases of the junction left unmatched. This CDR3 is 17 amino acids long. CDR1 and CDR2 from the germline V gene are KGHSH and LQKENI. CDR3 residues: CASSPPMGLGAGDTQYF. For the CDR3, the DNA is TGTGCCAGCTCACCACCGATGGGACTAGGGGCGGGAGATACGCAGTATTTT.

This clonotype was picked up many times. This chain joins TRBV5-1 and TRBJ2-1; D might be TRBD2 (6 bases). The V and J ends lost 4 bases and 7 bases respectively, with 9 bases between them. Germline loops: CDR1 SGHRS, CDR2 YFSETQ. The CDR3 length is 12 residues. CDR3 sequence (DNA): TGCGCCAGCAGCCGACTAGTAAATGAGCAGTTCTTC. It specifies CASSRLVNEQFF.

The rearrangement joins TRBV5-6 to TRBJ2-7; TRBD2 agrees at 8 bases. There are 17 residues in the CDR3. The germline gives CDR1 SGHDT, CDR2 YYEEEE. V was pared by 2 bases and J by 0 bases, with 10 bases of the junction left unmatched. As DNA, the CDR3 is TGTGCCAGCAGCTTATCCAGCGGGGGCCGAAGCTCCTACGAGCAGTACTTC. Its protein product is CASSLSSGGRSSYEQYF. Filled out from reference TRBV5-6 and TRBJ2-7, the complete variable domain reads DAGVTQSPTHLIKTRGQQVTLRCSPKSGHDTVSWYQQALGQGPQFIFQYYEEEERQRGNFPDRFSGHQFPNYSSELNVNALLLGDSALYLCASSLSSGGRSSYEQYFGPGTRLTVT.

The chain employs TRBV7-8 and TRBJ1-5; perhaps TRBD1 as D (6 bases). V shed 3 bases and J shed 4 bases, with 13 bases lying between them. Germline-derived CDR1 and CDR2 are SGHVS and FQNEAQ. The CDR3 consists of 15 residues. The CDR3 sequence is CASSFLRDTNQPQHF. In nucleotides, the CDR3 is TGTGCCAGCAGCTTTCTCCGGGACACGAATCAGCCCCAGCATTTT.

The rearrangement links TRBV11-3 to TRBJ2-5, with D unclear. The germline gives CDR1 SGHNT, CDR2 YENEEA. Trimming took off 1 base at V and 1 base at J, with 16 bases between the two ends. CDR3 length: 17 residues. CDR3 sequence reads: CASSLGTSSLAQETQYF. Written as DNA, the CDR3 is TGTGCCAGCAGCTTAGGGACGAGTAGCTTGGCCCAAGAGACCCAGTACTTC. Supplemented by reference TRBV11-3 and TRBJ2-5, the full variable domain reads EAGVVQSPRYKIIEKKQPVAFWCNPISGHNTLYWYLQNLGQGPELLIRYENEEAVDDSQLPKDRFSAERLKGVDSTLKIQPAELGDSAVYLCASSLGTSSLAQETQYFGPGTRLLVL.

The chain joins TRBV28 to TRBJ2-5, with D perhaps TRBD1 (5 bases). CDR1 is MDHEN and CDR2 is SYDVKM in the germline V gene. V was clipped by 6 bases and J by 4 bases, with 12 bases between them. The CDR3 has 13 amino acids. CDR3 loop: CASRSGMGETQYF. The CDR3 DNA sequence: TGTGCCAGCAGGTCAGGGATGGGAGAGACCCAGTACTTC. Drawing the rest from reference TRBV28 and TRBJ2-5, the complete variable domain is DVKVTQSSRYLVKRTGEKVFLECVQDMDHENMFWYRQDPGLGLRLIYFSYDVKMKEKGDIPEGYSVSREKKERFSLILESASTNQTSMYLCASRSGMGETQYFGPGTRLLVL.